These T cell receptor beta chains were read from a single sample in a study of technical replicates of blood from four donors. Sequenced by immunoSEQ multiplex PCR; TCRdb stores in-frame clones only, minus some. Of over 60,000 clones in the sample, about 92% are singletons; the top ten hold 0.2% to 0.3%. Sequencing input: T cells isolated from PBMCs. These receptors were obtained from a human donor in good health. CDR3s include the opening cysteine and the closing phenylalanine or tryptophan. A D gene is named only where the DNA matches it firmly. Clone sizes are given selectively: once, few, many, or a class where the clone is expanded.

CDR3 protein: CASSVVGAANEKLFF
CDR3 DNA: TGTGCCAGCAGCGTAGTTGGAGCGGCTAATGAAAAACTGTTTTTT
clone size: NA
J gene: TRBJ1-4
V gene: TRBV9
D gene: NA

CDR3 protein: CASSSPFREETGELFF
CDR3 DNA: TGTGCCAGCAGCTCACCCTTCCGGGAGGAGACCGGGGAGCTGTTTTTT
clone size: NA
J gene: TRBJ2-2
V gene: TRBV28
D gene: TRBD2

CDR3 protein: CASSLGSAGLSTDTQYF
CDR3 DNA: TGTGCCAGCAGTTTGGGGTCGGCGGGACTCAGCACAGATACGCAGTATTTT
clone size: NA
J gene: TRBJ2-3
V gene: TRBV27
D gene: NA

CDR3 protein: CASSLFSAGGPDNEQFF
CDR3 DNA: TGTGCCAGCAGTTTATTTAGTGCGGGAGGGCCCGACAATGAGCAGTTCTTC
clone size: NA
J gene: TRBJ2-1
V gene: TRBV28
D gene: TRBD2

CDR3 protein: CASSQDPRVEYNEQFF
CDR3 DNA: TGTGCCAGCAGCCAAGATCCCAGGGTCGAGTACAATGAGCAGTTCTTC
clone size: NA
J gene: TRBJ2-1
V gene: TRBV4-2
D gene: NA

CDR3 protein: CASSPLAGGPENYEQYF
CDR3 DNA: TGTGCCAGCAGTCCCCTAGCGGGAGGGCCGGAGAACTACGAGCAGTACTTC
clone size: once
J gene: TRBJ2-7
V gene: TRBV27
D gene: TRBD2

CDR3 protein: CASSLGLGGGETQYF
CDR3 DNA: TGTGCCAGCAGCTTAGGACTAGGGGGTGGTGAGACCCAGTACTTC
clone size: NA
J gene: TRBJ2-5
V gene: TRBV4-2
D gene: NA

CDR3 protein: CASSPRESGNTIYF
CDR3 DNA: TGTGCCAGCTCACCCCGGGAATCAGGAAACACCATATATTTT
clone size: NA
J gene: TRBJ1-3
V gene: TRBV18
D gene: NA

CDR3 protein: CASTAGDLAGDTGELFF
CDR3 DNA: TGTGCCAGTACGGCGGGAGATCTAGCGGGAGATACCGGGGAGCTGTTTTTT
clone size: NA
J gene: TRBJ2-2
V gene: TRBV19
D gene: TRBD2

CDR3 protein: CASAWGGPYNEQFF
CDR3 DNA: TGTGCCAGCGCCTGGGGGGGTCCTTACAATGAGCAGTTCTTC
clone size: NA
J gene: TRBJ2-1
V gene: TRBV6-1
D gene: TRBD2

CDR3 protein: CASSPPGLAGGLETQYF
CDR3 DNA: TGCGCCAGCAGCCCGCCGGGACTAGCGGGGGGTTTAGAGACCCAGTACTTC
clone size: NA
J gene: TRBJ2-5
V gene: TRBV4-1
D gene: TRBD2

CDR3 protein: CASSQRYRGGNSPLHF
CDR3 DNA: TGTGCCAGCAGCCAACGATACAGGGGAGGCAATTCACCCCTCCACTTT
clone size: NA
J gene: TRBJ1-6
V gene: TRBV4-2
D gene: TRBD1

CDR3 protein: CSVEVGGNLGGYTF
CDR3 DNA: TGCAGCGTTGAAGTGGGGGGAAACTTGGGTGGCTACACCTTC
clone size: NA
J gene: TRBJ1-2
V gene: TRBV29-1
D gene: NA

CDR3 protein: CASSKGGADGYTF
CDR3 DNA: TGTGCCAGCAGTAAAGGGGGGGCCGATGGCTACACCTTC
clone size: NA
J gene: TRBJ1-2
V gene: TRBV27
D gene: NA

CDR3 protein: CASSEYEVRGDTEAFF
CDR3 DNA: TGTGCCAGCAGTGAATATGAGGTCAGGGGGGACACTGAAGCTTTCTTT
clone size: NA
J gene: TRBJ1-1
V gene: TRBV25-1
D gene: TRBD1

CDR3 protein: CASSLDSSGRVADTQYF
CDR3 DNA: TGTGCCAGCAGCTTGGATTCTAGCGGGAGGGTAGCAGATACGCAGTATTTT
clone size: NA
J gene: TRBJ2-3
V gene: TRBV5-4
D gene: TRBD2

CDR3 protein: CASSSTPNQPQHF
CDR3 DNA: TGTGCCAGCAGCTCCACTCCCAATCAGCCCCAGCATTTT
clone size: NA
J gene: TRBJ1-5
V gene: TRBV6-5
D gene: NA

CDR3 protein: CASSITVLLGGPETQYF
CDR3 DNA: TGTGCCAGTAGTATAACCGTTCTTCTGGGGGGGCCAGAGACCCAGTACTTC
clone size: NA
J gene: TRBJ2-5
V gene: TRBV19
D gene: NA

CDR3 protein: CAWSGGLRDEQFF
CDR3 DNA: TGTGCCTGGAGTGGGGGCCTTCGGGATGAGCAGTTCTTC
clone size: NA
J gene: TRBJ2-1
V gene: TRBV30
D gene: NA

CDR3 protein: CASSAFTGSSYEQYF
CDR3 DNA: TGTGCTAGCAGCGCCTTCACAGGGAGCTCCTACGAGCAGTACTTC
clone size: NA
J gene: TRBJ2-7
V gene: TRBV7-7
D gene: NA

CDR3 protein: CASIWRTGGEFTEAFF
CDR3 DNA: TGTGCCAGCATCTGGAGGACAGGGGGCGAATTTACTGAAGCTTTCTTT
clone size: NA
J gene: TRBJ1-1
V gene: TRBV28
D gene: TRBD1

CDR3 protein: CASSPGQGSSPLHF
CDR3 DNA: TGTGCCAGCAGCCCAGGACAGGGCTCTTCACCCCTCCACTTT
clone size: NA
J gene: TRBJ1-6
V gene: TRBV7-9
D gene: TRBD1

CDR3 protein: CASSLSGGWAYEQYF
CDR3 DNA: TGTGCCAGCAGTTTAAGTGGAGGTTGGGCCTACGAGCAGTACTTC
clone size: NA
J gene: TRBJ2-7
V gene: TRBV28
D gene: NA

CDR3 protein: CASSIESRRGQLSGANVLTF
CDR3 DNA: TGTGCCAGTAGTATAGAGTCCAGGAGGGGACAGCTGTCTGGGGCCAACGTCCTGACTTTC
clone size: NA
J gene: TRBJ2-6
V gene: TRBV19
D gene: NA

CDR3 protein: CATSTTEGLAGVEQYF
CDR3 DNA: TGTGCCACCAGCACTACGGAGGGACTAGCGGGAGTCGAGCAGTACTTC
clone size: NA
J gene: TRBJ2-7
V gene: TRBV15
D gene: TRBD2

CDR3 protein: CASSPPGGANYGYTF
CDR3 DNA: TGTGCCAGCAGTCCGCCAGGGGGCGCCAACTATGGCTACACCTTC
clone size: once
J gene: TRBJ1-2
V gene: TRBV28
D gene: TRBD1

CDR3 protein: CASSEQQAGGPVEQYF
CDR3 DNA: TGCGCCAGCAGCGAACAACAAGCGGGGGGCCCCGTGGAGCAGTACTTC
clone size: NA
J gene: TRBJ2-7
V gene: TRBV4-1
D gene: TRBD2

CDR3 protein: CASSLLVGAGGRVYGYTF
CDR3 DNA: TGTGCCAGCAGCTTACTGGTAGGGGCAGGGGGTCGAGTGTATGGCTACACCTTC
clone size: NA
J gene: TRBJ1-2
V gene: TRBV11-2
D gene: TRBD1

CDR3 protein: CSVPDPQGWGYTF
CDR3 DNA: TGCAGCGTCCCCGACCCACAGGGATGGGGCTACACCTTC
clone size: NA
J gene: TRBJ1-2
V gene: TRBV29-1
D gene: NA

CDR3 protein: CSVETSGHQSSYNEQFF
CDR3 DNA: TGCAGCGTTGAGACTAGCGGACACCAGAGCTCCTACAATGAGCAGTTCTTC
clone size: NA
J gene: TRBJ2-1
V gene: TRBV29-1
D gene: TRBD2

CDR3 protein: CASSLDTPNTGELFF
CDR3 DNA: TGTGCCAGCAGTTTAGACACGCCGAACACCGGGGAGCTGTTTTTT
clone size: NA
J gene: TRBJ2-2
V gene: TRBV6-5
D gene: NA

CDR3 protein: CATSGWDRGGRGSPEAFF
CDR3 DNA: TGTGCCACCAGCGGTTGGGACAGGGGCGGGAGGGGGTCTCCGGAAGCTTTCTTT
clone size: NA
J gene: TRBJ1-1
V gene: TRBV15
D gene: TRBD1

CDR3 protein: CASSQSGTDLSGNTIYF
CDR3 DNA: TGTGCCAGCAGCCAATCCGGGACAGATCTCTCTGGAAACACCATATATTTT
clone size: NA
J gene: TRBJ1-3
V gene: TRBV14
D gene: TRBD1

CDR3 protein: CASSRTSGGYNEQFF
CDR3 DNA: TGTGCCAGCAGCCGAACTAGCGGGGGGTACAATGAGCAGTTCTTC
clone size: NA
J gene: TRBJ2-1
V gene: TRBV9
D gene: TRBD2

CDR3 protein: CASSTDSYEQYF
CDR3 DNA: TGCGCCAGCAGTACGGACAGCTACGAGCAGTACTTC
clone size: NA
J gene: TRBJ2-7
V gene: TRBV5-1
D gene: NA

CDR3 protein: CASSLASAGGPDTQYF
CDR3 DNA: TGTGCCAGCAGCTTAGCGTCGGCAGGGGGCCCAGATACGCAGTATTTT
clone size: NA
J gene: TRBJ2-3
V gene: TRBV7-6
D gene: TRBD1

CDR3 protein: CANSERRSYEQYF
CDR3 DNA: TGTGCCAATAGCGAGCGTCGTTCCTACGAGCAGTACTTC
clone size: NA
J gene: TRBJ2-7
V gene: TRBV2
D gene: NA

CDR3 protein: CASSQDQGMNTEAFF
CDR3 DNA: TGCGCCAGCAGCCAAGATCAGGGTATGAACACTGAAGCTTTCTTT
clone size: NA
J gene: TRBJ1-1
V gene: TRBV4-1
D gene: NA

CDR3 protein: CASSRTRVDGELFF
CDR3 DNA: TGTGCCAGCAGCCGAACCAGGGTCGACGGGGAGCTGTTTTTT
clone size: NA
J gene: TRBJ2-2
V gene: TRBV7-2
D gene: NA